The source of this T cell receptor beta chain is a study of cytomegalovirus exposure and HLA in healthy donors (dated 2017 in TCRdb). The study in broad terms: According to a later analysis, one platform produced both the roughly 110 validation repertoires and the 666 repertoires of the first cohort. The study aimed to test whether signatures of past pathogen exposure could be identified by cataloging public T cell receptors. Along with the roughly 700-subject first cohort, a separate validation cohort of 120 different subjects was used. High-throughput TCR immunosequencing, statistical association of individual TCRs with disease status, and machine learning were combined to predict cytomegalovirus infection status. Summary of the overall study and its limitations: A later analysis found that TCRs clustered in the first cohort also tended to co-occur in the 100 to 150 validation repertoires, with 90% to 95% of cluster scores above 0. According to the authors, the approach could potentially be generalized to other disease states and immunological phenotypes. The classifier was reported to diagnose cytomegalovirus status with high specificity and sensitivity in both the original cohort and the validation cohort. In vitro tests confirmed that a few of the cytomegalovirus-associated TCR beta chains recognize cytomegalovirus antigens. The study gave a list of roughly 150 TCR beta chains associated with cytomegalovirus. Across donors, most TCR sequences were observed very rarely, whereas some public TCRs were present in many individuals. A later analysis had no HLA typing for the validation cohort, so co-occurrence there was scored across all 110 or so repertoires.

The receptor library was made with the immunoSEQ multiplex PCR assay. Regarding the original processing steps: A statistical classification framework was built for diagnosing cytomegalovirus status from the catalog of TCR beta chain sequences. The immuneACCESS repertoire file appears here via TCRdb, limited to in-frame rearrangements. These files lack a portion of the clones; in checked studies, under half of the deficit traces to unresolved V genes, and the cause of the others is not known. V and J calls and clone size are given by that table; D and trimming were obtained from the DNA. For this sample there are over 110,000 clones; 70% to 90% appear just once. The ten largest clones capture 8.7% of the sample. Including cysteine and phenylalanine, the CDR3 has 13 amino acids. Only the CDR3 DNA is retained, 39 bases long and in frame from the first base. Reading the germline V gene gives CDR1 SGHRS and CDR2 YFSETQ. V and J lose 3 bases and 2 bases, and a span of 9 bases separates them.

Separate from the approximately 670-subject first cohort, the validation cohort of about 130 subjects was the group to which the donors belonged. For this clone: Its antigen is unknown. There are no base qualities to consult, and no much larger clone falls within one base.

The sequencing input was PBMCs. This receptor was identified in a man aged 18-30 years in good health and CMV-seropositive. Recombination joined TRBV5-1 with TRBJ2-7; the D gene lacks a confident call. DNA sequence: TGCGCCAGCAGCTGGGCAGAAACCTACGAGCAGTACTTC. This translates into CASSWAETYEQYF. The full variable domain, with segments outside the CDR3 supplied by the reference TRBV5-1 and TRBJ2-7 proteins, appears as KAGVTQTPRYLIKTRGQQVTLSCSPISGHRSVSWYQQTPGQGLQFLFEYFSETQRNKGNFPGRFSGRQFSNSRSEMNVSTLELGDSALYLCASSWAETYEQYFGPGTRLTVT.